This T cell receptor (beta chain) is drawn from a study of response to subunit inactivated influenza vaccine. As regards this clonotype: Its antigen is not known.

Study results and caveats: Authors suggested each seasonal flu vaccination may recruit only limited numbers of new T cells.

Using its own MiXCR run on the RT-PCR reads, TCRdb lists one record per CDR3 protein. Counted here are around 790,000 distinct CDR3 sequences, over 20% occurring once; the ten biggest clones make up about 9.4%. The sequence derives from a man aged 45-60 years who received an inactivated influenza vaccine. The source material was PBMCs from blood, sampled 4 to 6 days after vaccination.

For the CDR3, the DNA is TGTGCCAGCAGCTTAGTGCGGGGTTCGGCTGAAGCTTTCTTT. It encodes CASSLVRGSAEAFF. This chain connects TRBV7-2 to TRBJ1-1, with unresolved D. Germline lookup yields CDR1 SGHTA and CDR2 FQGNSA. Trimming pared 1 base from V and 6 bases from J, leaving 12 bases between. This CDR3 is built from 14 residues.